What follows are 32 T cell receptor beta chains derived from one specimen sequenced in a study of CD8+CD57+ T cells in acquired aplastic anemia. The use of genomic DNA as template underpinned the TCR beta VDJ and CDR3 profiling. One entry per CDR3 protein, called by TCRdb with MiXCR from the reads. The sample holds 400,000 to 450,000 distinct CDR3 sequences; 65% to 75% are singletons and the top ten take around 4%. The sequencing input was sorted CD4+, CD8+, or CD8+CD57+ T cells (not recorded which) from PBMCs. The receptors originated from a human donor in good health, serving as a control.

This clonotype was seen ten or more times. The chain carries TRBV5-6 and TRBJ2-1; possibly TRBD2 for D (7 bases). V was cut by 4 bases and J by 2 bases, with 13 bases left in between. CDR1 and CDR2 (germline): SGHDT, YYEEEE. The CDR3 sequence is 15 residues long. The CDR3 loop reads CASSTAGQPYNEQFF. CDR3 coding DNA: TGTGCCAGCAGCACAGCGGGACAACCCTACAATGAGCAGTTCTTC. The full variable domain, its missing parts supplied by reference TRBV5-6 and TRBJ2-1, is DAGVTQSPTHLIKTRGQQVTLRCSPKSGHDTVSWYQQALGQGPQFIFQYYEEEERQRGNFPDRFSGHQFPNYSSELNVNALLLGDSALYLCASSTAGQPYNEQFFGPGTRLTVL.

The chain couples TRBV5-1 to TRBJ1-6; D call uncertain. The CDR3 consists of 13 residues. With 0 bases removed from V and 14 bases from J, the gap between germline ends came to 12 bases. The germline V gene has CDR1 SGHRS and CDR2 YFSETQ. The CDR3 DNA is TGCGCCAGCAGCTTGGCAAGGTATGAGACCCTCCACTTT. Translated, it gives CASSLARYETLHF.

Details on this clonotype: Sequence at one end of the junction differs from germline and may be a read error. The chain links TRBV2 to TRBJ1-2; no reliable D call. CDR1 is SNHLY, CDR2 FYNNEI, per germline. CDR3 length equals 13 residues. Here the CDR3 reads CASSVATTGGNTF. The CDR3 DNA reads TGTGCCAGCAGCGTGGCTACGACGGGTGGCAACACCTTT.

This clonotype showed up many times. The chain joins TRBV5-1 to TRBJ2-3, with D hard to call. Germline-derived CDR1 and CDR2 are SGHRS and YFSETQ. The CDR3 consists of 12 residues. Trimming stripped 4 bases from V and 3 bases from J, with 6 bases between. The CDR3 is CASSADTDTQYF. DNA for the CDR3: TGCGCCAGCAGCGCTGATACAGATACGCAGTATTTT.

This clonotype was recorded once. The CDR3 loop reads CSAGDRGGFSYTF. CDR3 DNA: TGCAGCGCTGGAGATAGAGGAGGGTTTAGCTACACCTTC. The chain couples TRBV20-1 to TRBJ1-2, with unresolved D. Germline CDR1 is DFQATT and CDR2 is SNEGSKA (reference sequence). The length of the CDR3 is 13 residues.

There are many counts of this clonotype. The chain joins TRBV6-5 to TRBJ1-2; 8 bases are a match to TRBD1. V shed 0 bases, J shed 2 bases, and the junction held 2 bases outside the gene matches. Per germline, CDR1 MNHEY and CDR2 SVGAGI. The CDR3 is 15 residues long. CDR3 bases: TGTGCCAGCAGTTACTCGGACAGGGTAAACTATGGCTACACCTTC. Its protein product is CASSYSDRVNYGYTF.

The chain couples TRBV10-3 to TRBJ2-5, with D possibly being TRBD1 (5 bases). Germline V gene lookup returns CDR1 ENHRY and CDR2 SYGVKD. The CDR3 is 14 residues long. Trimming left V 2 bases short and J 2 bases short, with 9 bases between. The DNA for the CDR3 is TGTGCCATCAGTGAGCCCGACAGACAAGAGACCCAGTACTTC. This encodes CAISEPDRQETQYF.

Of note for this clonotype: No conserved phenylalanine or tryptophan is present at the end of the CDR3, so a read error is the likely explanation. The chain is built from TRBV7-2 and TRBJ2-5, with unresolved D. CDR1 and CDR2 from the germline V gene are SGHTA and FQGNSA. The CDR3 has 15 residues. V lost 5 bases and J 2 bases, leaving 15 bases between the germline ends. CDR3 amino acids: CASSQRQRQQETQYS. The CDR3, as DNA: TGTGCCAGCAGCCAACGTCAGCGTCAGCAAGAGACCCAGTACTCC.

This clonotype was seen only a few times. The J gene is TRBJ1-2, the V gene TRBV6-6, with D possibly TRBD1 on 6 matching bases. The V gene's germline CDR1 is MNHNY and CDR2 SVGAGI (reference sequence). CDR3 length: 12 amino acids. Deletions cut 6 bases from V and 5 bases from J, with 10 bases between. CDR3 residues: CASSLGQYGYTF. DNA of the CDR3: TGTGCCAGCAGCCTTGGACAGTATGGCTACACCTTC.

The V gene is TRBV20-1, the J gene TRBJ2-6, with 7 bases that match TRBD1. The CDR3 extends over 16 amino acids. Germline trimming cut 3 bases from V and 5 bases from J; bases unmatched to any gene: 10. CDR1 DFQATT and CDR2 SNEGSKA come from the germline V gene (reference sequence). CDR3 sequence (DNA): TGCAGTGCTAGCGACAGGGCCCTCGGGCGGGCCAACGTCCTGACTTTC. Translating gives CSASDRALGRANVLTF.

The V call is TRBV20-1, the J call TRBJ1-5; D is ambiguous. Germline assignment: CDR1 DFQATT and CDR2 SNEGSKA (reference sequence). This CDR3 spans 13 amino acids. The DNA of the CDR3 is TGCAGCACTAGATCTAGACCGGGCCAGCCCCAGCATTTT. It codes for CSTRSRPGQPQHF.

This clonotype was seen at least ten times. The chain links TRBV20-1 to TRBJ1-4; D might be TRBD1 (6 bases). V lost 1 base and J 5 bases, leaving 11 bases between the germline ends. This CDR3 has 14 residues. Germline V gives CDR1 DFQATT, CDR2 SNEGSKA (reference sequence). The CDR3 nucleotides read TGCAGTGCTAGAGTGGAGGGGGGGAATGAAAAACTGTTTTTT. This sequence encodes CSARVEGGNEKLFF.

The chain employs TRBV9 and TRBJ2-2; no reliable D call. Germline V CDR1 and CDR2: SGDLS, YYNGEE. V lost 0 bases and J 14 bases, leaving 20 bases between the germline ends. The CDR3 covers 15 residues. The CDR3 spells CASSVGKGGDSPLFF. The DNA for the CDR3 is TGTGCCAGCAGCGTAGGGAAGGGCGGTGATTCACCCCTGTTTTTT.

Comments on this clonotype: One base away lies a much larger clone, so this may be a sequencing read error. The V gene is TRBV24-1, the J gene TRBJ1-5, with a possible D match to TRBD1 (6 bases). The CDR3 has 15 amino acids. Germline values: CDR1 KGHDR, CDR2 SFDVKD. This chain's CDR3 is CASTGTRDSYQPQHF. In nucleotides, the CDR3 is TGTGCCAGCACCGGGACAAGGGATAGCTATCAGCCCCAGCATTTT.

This clonotype has only a few counts. V gene TRBV20-1 combines with J gene TRBJ2-5; TRBD1 matches 9 bases. This CDR3 spans 15 amino acids. CDR1 is DFQATT, CDR2 SNEGSKA, per germline (reference sequence). Trimming took 0 bases from V and 5 from J; bases not matched to a gene: 7. CDR3 protein: CSARDTGQGNETQYF. In DNA form, the CDR3 reads TGCAGTGCTAGAGATACAGGACAGGGGAACGAGACCCAGTACTTC.

The chain combines TRBV7-9 with TRBJ2-7, with D perhaps given as TRBD1 or TRBD2 (5 bases each). Germline V gene data show CDR1 as SEHNR and CDR2 as FQNEAQ (reference sequence). The length of the CDR3 is 14 residues. The ends were cut back, 8 bases at V and 6 bases at J, with 20 bases in the middle. The CDR3 protein is CASGTEANRGEQYF. DNA of the CDR3: TGTGCCAGCGGGACCGAGGCTAACCGGGGCGAGCAGTACTTC.

The chain joins TRBV20-1 to TRBJ1-2, with D uncertain. Trimming pared 4 bases from V and 9 bases from J, leaving 18 bases between. The germline gives CDR1 DFQATT, CDR2 SNEGSKA (reference sequence). The CDR3 has 13 residues. Here the CDR3 DNA reads TGCAGTGCTACGTACCTACACGGAGAGAGCTACACCTTC. Protein product: CSATYLHGESYTF.

This clonotype was recorded once. At one boundary the junction diverges from the germline segment, which might be a read error. V gene TRBV7-9 combines with J gene TRBJ1-5; 9 bases match TRBD1. The CDR3 is 14 amino acids. Germline V gene data show CDR1 as SEHNR and CDR2 as FQNEAQ (reference sequence). CDR3 region: CASSLEPGQGRLNF. CDR3 nucleotides: TGTGCCAGCAGCTTAGAACCGGGACAGGGACGCTTGAACTTT. The whole variable domain, remainder taken from reference TRBV7-9 and TRBJ1-5, is DTGVSQNPRHKITKRGQNVTFRCDPISEHNRLYWYRQTLGQGPEFLTYFQNEAQLEKSRLLSDRFSAERPKGSFSTLEIQRTEQGDSAMYLCASSLEPGQGRLNFGDGTRLSIL.

This clonotype was seen repeatedly, ten times or more. The J gene is TRBJ2-6, the V gene TRBV6-5; D not certain. V gave up 2 bases and J gave up 0 bases, with 5 bases separating them. The germline gives CDR1 MNHEY, CDR2 SVGAGI. This CDR3 has 15 residues. CDR3 nucleotides: TGTGCCAGCAGTTACAGACACTCTGGGGCCAACGTCCTGACTTTC. Translation gives CASSYRHSGANVLTF.

The rearrangement links TRBV20-1 to TRBJ1-2; 9 positions match TRBD1. From germline, CDR1 is DFQATT and CDR2 SNEGSKA (reference sequence). This CDR3 spans 12 amino acids. J was trimmed by 8 bases and V by 1 base; bases with no gene match: 2. CDR3 protein: CSARGTGDGYTF. CDR3 coding DNA: TGCAGTGCTAGAGGGACAGGGGACGGCTACACCTTC.

This chain connects TRBV6-1 to TRBJ2-7; TRBD2 matches 11 bases. The length of the CDR3 is 16 residues. Germline trimming cut 7 bases from V and 2 bases from J; bases unmatched to any gene: 10. CDR1 is MNHNS and CDR2 is SASEGT in the germline V gene. CDR3 sequence (DNA): TGTGCCAGCACGTTATCGGGGGGACTAGCGGCCTACGAGCAGTACTTC. It encodes CASTLSGGLAAYEQYF.

V and J are TRBV7-8 and TRBJ2-7, with TRBD1 matching over 8 bases. The CDR3 sequence is 14 residues long. Germline loops: CDR1 SGHVS, CDR2 FQNEAQ. Unmatched junction bases numbered 9, after V lost 5 bases and J lost 6 bases. The CDR3 region has the DNA TGTGCCAGCAGCCCTAGGGACAGGATCTGCGAGCAGTACTTC. It specifies CASSPRDRICEQYF.

This chain connects TRBV6-1 to TRBJ2-5; 10 bases fit TRBD1. The J segment lost 5 bases and the V segment lost 5 bases, leaving 8 bases of the junction unmatched. Germline loops: CDR1 MNHNS, CDR2 SASEGT. This CDR3 comprises 15 residues. CDR3 nucleotides: TGTGCCAGCAGTCGAGGACAGGGGGTGAGGGAGACCCAGTACTTC. As protein: CASSRGQGVRETQYF.

This chain uses TRBV20-1 with TRBJ1-6, with D perhaps TRBD1 (5 bases). V lost 3 bases and J lost 10, with 13 bases in between. Germline lookup yields CDR1 DFQATT and CDR2 SNEGSKA (reference sequence). CDR3 length equals 13 residues. The DNA for the CDR3 is TGCAGTGCTAGGGTGGACAACAGCTCACCCCTCCACTTT. Translated, it gives CSARVDNSSPLHF.

The rearrangement uses TRBV7-2 and TRBJ2-5, with D tentatively TRBD2 (8 bases). CDR1 SGHTA and CDR2 FQGNSA come from the germline V gene. V lost 5 bases and J 12 bases, leaving 25 bases between the germline ends. The CDR3 loop spans 15 amino acids. CDR3 in DNA: TGTGCCAGCAGCGTAGGACAGGCGGGGGGCGCGATAGAGTACTTC. Translation gives CASSVGQAGGAIEYF. Looking up the rest from reference TRBV7-2 and TRBJ2-5 gives the full variable domain: GAGVSQSPSNKVTEKGKDVELRCDPISGHTALYWYRQSLGQGLEFLIYFQGNSAPDKSGLPSDRFSAERTGGSVSTLTIQRTQQEDSAVYLCASSVGQAGGAIEYFGPGTRLLVL.

The chain joins TRBV20-1 to TRBJ2-3; D call uncertain. Germline V gene lookup returns CDR1 DFQATT and CDR2 SNEGSKA (reference sequence). V was clipped by 7 bases and J by 10 bases, with 18 bases between them. This CDR3 contains 12 residues. CDR3 DNA sequence: TGCAGTGTTGAAGAGGCTGGAGTTGCGCAGTATTTT. Protein product: CSVEEAGVAQYF.

This clonotype was observed a handful of times. The J gene is TRBJ2-3, the V gene TRBV19, with D maybe TRBD1 (5 bases). Germline-derived CDR1 and CDR2 are LNHDA and SQIVND (reference sequence). Trimming shortened V by 4 bases and J by 8 bases, and 10 bases separated the two germline ends. There are 12 residues in the CDR3. The CDR3 nucleotides read TGTGCCAGTAGTACCCGGACAAGTACGCAGTATTTT. Its protein product is CASSTRTSTQYF.

The chain recombines TRBV27 with TRBJ1-4, with a tentative D call TRBD1 (6 bases). CDR3 length equals 13 residues. The V gene's germline CDR1 is MNHEY and CDR2 SMNVEV (reference sequence). V was clipped by 5 bases and J by 7 bases, with 11 bases between them. CDR3 nucleotides: TGTGCCAGCAGTCGACAGGAGGGTGAAAAACTGTTTTTT. Translated, it gives CASSRQEGEKLFF.

In this sample, this clonotype turned up many times. The chain is built from TRBV6-5 and TRBJ2-2; tentatively, D is TRBD2 (6 bases). V was shortened by 6 bases and J by 10 bases, with 12 bases between the two germline ends. There are 12 residues in the CDR3. Germline V gene sequence: CDR1 MNHEY, CDR2 SVGAGI. The CDR3 here is CASRRWREELFF. The CDR3, as DNA: TGTGCCAGCAGACGTTGGAGGGAGGAGCTGTTTTTT.

The chain carries TRBV9 and TRBJ1-2; perhaps TRBD1 as D (5 bases). Per the germline V gene, CDR1 is SGDLS and CDR2 is YYNGEE. The V gene lost 4 bases and the J gene lost 12 bases, with 19 bases spanning the gap. This CDR3 is 13 amino acids long. The DNA for the CDR3 is TGTGCCAGCAGCTTGGCGACAGACTATTGTGACACCTTC. This gives the protein CASSLATDYCDTF.

This sequence joins TRBV9 and TRBJ2-7; 7 nucleotides match TRBD2. Germline CDR1 and CDR2: SGDLS and YYNGEE. CDR3 size: 14 residues. V shed 5 bases and J 4 bases; nucleotides not matched to a gene: 9. In DNA form, the CDR3 reads TGTGCCAGCAGAATCGGGGGTAGCGGGTACGAGCAGTACGTC. This encodes CASRIGGSGYEQYV.

The V call is TRBV7-9, the J call TRBJ2-5; D might be TRBD1 or TRBD2, each matching 5 bases. V was shortened by 4 bases and J by 7 bases, with 25 bases between the two germline ends. Germline CDR1 SEHNR, CDR2 FQNEAQ (reference sequence). The CDR3 consists of 17 residues. The CDR3: CASSSGKATGAPATQYF. The CDR3 bases are TGTGCCAGCAGCTCCGGGAAGGCAACTGGGGCGCCAGCGACCCAGTACTTC.